This TCR beta chain was recorded in a study of shared clonotypes between healthy human individuals. Note on this clone: The DNA is omitted, as the CDR3 cannot be located on it reliably, and the CDR3 follows TCRdb's listing.

Germline CDR1 MNHNS, CDR2 SASEGT. The CDR3 extends over 15 residues, inclusive of both ends. The repertoire was sequenced with immunoSEQ multiplex PCR; TCRdb's copy has only in-frame clones and lacks some. The sample shows some 2 million clones, 90% to 95% of them seen only once. The receptor was isolated from a man between 18 and 29 years old in good health. Sample: naive CD4+ T cells sorted from blood. Subset of the sample: CD45RA+ positively selected. The chain carries TRBV6-1 and TRBJ2-3; TRBD2, the D gene given by the table, was not confirmed from the DNA. CDR3 protein: CASSSSTSFTDTQYF.